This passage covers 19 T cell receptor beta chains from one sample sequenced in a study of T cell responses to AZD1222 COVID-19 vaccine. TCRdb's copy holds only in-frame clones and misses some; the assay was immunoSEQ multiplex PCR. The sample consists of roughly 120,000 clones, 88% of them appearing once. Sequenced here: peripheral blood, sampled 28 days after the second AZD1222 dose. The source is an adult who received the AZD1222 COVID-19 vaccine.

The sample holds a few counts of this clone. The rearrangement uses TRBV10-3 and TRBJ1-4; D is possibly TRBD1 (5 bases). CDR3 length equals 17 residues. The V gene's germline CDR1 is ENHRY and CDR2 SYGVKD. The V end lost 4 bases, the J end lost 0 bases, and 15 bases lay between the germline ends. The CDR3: CAISGGGGTATNEKLFF. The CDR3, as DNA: TGTGCCATCAGTGGGGGCGGAGGAACTGCAACTAATGAAAAACTGTTTTTT.

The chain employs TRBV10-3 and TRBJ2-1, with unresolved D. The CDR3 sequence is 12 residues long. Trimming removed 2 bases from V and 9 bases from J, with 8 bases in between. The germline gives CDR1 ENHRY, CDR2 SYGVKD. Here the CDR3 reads CAISEKVTEQFF. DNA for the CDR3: TGTGCCATCAGTGAGAAAGTTACTGAGCAGTTCTTC.

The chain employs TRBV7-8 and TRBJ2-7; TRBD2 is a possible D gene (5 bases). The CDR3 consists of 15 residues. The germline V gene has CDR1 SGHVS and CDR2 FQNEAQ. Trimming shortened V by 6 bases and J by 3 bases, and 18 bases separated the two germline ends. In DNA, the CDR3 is TGTGCCAGCAGTCCCGGACGTACTAGAGTCTACGAGCAGTACTTC. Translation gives CASSPGRTRVYEQYF.

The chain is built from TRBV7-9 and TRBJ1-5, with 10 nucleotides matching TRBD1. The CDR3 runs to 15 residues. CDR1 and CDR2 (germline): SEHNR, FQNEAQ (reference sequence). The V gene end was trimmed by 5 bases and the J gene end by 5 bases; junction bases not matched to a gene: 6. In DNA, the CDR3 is TGTGCCAGCAGCCCTCCCGGGACAGGGGATCAGCCCCAGCATTTT. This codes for CASSPPGTGDQPQHF.

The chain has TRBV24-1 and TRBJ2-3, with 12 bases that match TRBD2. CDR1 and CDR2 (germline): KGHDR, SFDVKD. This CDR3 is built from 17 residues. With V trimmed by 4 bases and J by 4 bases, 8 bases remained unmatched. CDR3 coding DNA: TGTGCCACCAGTGACCCTACTAGCGGGGGGACGTCAGATACGCAGTATTTT. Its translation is CATSDPTSGGTSDTQYF.

CDR3 amino acids: CAISETTANTEAFF. Written as DNA, the CDR3 is TGTGCCATCAGCGAAACAACCGCGAACACTGAAGCTTTCTTT. The chain couples TRBV10-3 to TRBJ1-1; D is ambiguous. Per germline, CDR1 ENHRY and CDR2 SYGVKD. The CDR3 is 14 amino acids. Trimming took off 6 bases at V and 1 base at J, with 12 bases between the two ends.

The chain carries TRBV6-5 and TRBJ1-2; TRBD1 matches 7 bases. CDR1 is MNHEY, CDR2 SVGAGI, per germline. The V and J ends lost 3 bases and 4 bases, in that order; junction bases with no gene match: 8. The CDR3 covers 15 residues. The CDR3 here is CASSYSGTDPYGYTF. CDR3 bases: TGTGCCAGCAGTTATTCAGGGACAGACCCCTATGGCTACACCTTC.

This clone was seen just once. The CDR3 DNA reads as TGTGCCAGCAGTTACCTCCAGGGTACCCATGGCTACACCTTC. Translation gives CASSYLQGTHGYTF. The chain recombines TRBV6-5 with TRBJ1-2, with D perhaps matching TRBD1 (5 bases). This CDR3 has 14 amino acids. Germline CDR1 is MNHEY and CDR2 is SVGAGI. Trimming removed 2 bases at V and 6 bases at J, with 13 bases between.

CDR3 region: CASSINRDSLQETQYF. The CDR3 DNA is TGTGCCAGCAGCATCAACCGGGACAGTTTACAAGAGACCCAGTACTTC. The chain recombines TRBV7-8 with TRBJ2-5, with 7 bases matching TRBD1. V was clipped by 5 bases and J by 2 bases; unmatched bases: 11. This CDR3 comprises 16 residues. Germline V gene lookup returns CDR1 SGHVS and CDR2 FQNEAQ.

Written as DNA, the CDR3 is TGTGCCAGCGGAGCAGGGGGCATGAACACTGAAGCTTTCTTT. Amino acids: CASGAGGMNTEAFF. V is TRBV2 and J is TRBJ1-1; 8 positions match TRBD1. The CDR3 sequence is 14 residues long. J was trimmed by 0 bases and V by 8 bases; bases with no gene match: 5. Germline assignment: CDR1 SNHLY and CDR2 FYNNEI.

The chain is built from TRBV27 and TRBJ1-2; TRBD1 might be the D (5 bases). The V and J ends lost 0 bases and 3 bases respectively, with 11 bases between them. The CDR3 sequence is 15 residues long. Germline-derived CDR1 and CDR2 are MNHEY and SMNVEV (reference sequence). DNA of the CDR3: TGTGCCAGCAGTTTATCAGGGGATCCGGACTATGGCTACACCTTC. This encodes CASSLSGDPDYGYTF.

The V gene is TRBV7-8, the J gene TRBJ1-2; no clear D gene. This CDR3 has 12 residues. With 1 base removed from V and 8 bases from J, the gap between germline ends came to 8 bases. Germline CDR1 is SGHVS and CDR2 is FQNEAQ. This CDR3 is CASSLGLGGYTF. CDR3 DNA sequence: TGTGCCAGCAGCTTAGGGTTAGGGGGCTACACCTTC.

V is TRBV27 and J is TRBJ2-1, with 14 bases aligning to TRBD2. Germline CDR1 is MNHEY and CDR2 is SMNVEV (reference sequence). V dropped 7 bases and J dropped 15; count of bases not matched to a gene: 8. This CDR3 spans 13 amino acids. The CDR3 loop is CASTTSGRAGSFF. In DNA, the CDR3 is TGTGCCAGCACGACTAGCGGGAGGGCAGGGTCGTTCTTC.

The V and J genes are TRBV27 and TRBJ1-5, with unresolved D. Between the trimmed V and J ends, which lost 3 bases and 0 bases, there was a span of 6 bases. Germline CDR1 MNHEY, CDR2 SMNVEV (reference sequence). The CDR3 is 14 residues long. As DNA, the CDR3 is TGTGCCAGCAGTTTCCGACCTAGCAATCAGCCCCAGCATTTT. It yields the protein CASSFRPSNQPQHF.

The CDR3 loop reads CASSSGTSEKLFF. The CDR3 DNA reads TGTGCCAGCAGCTCCGGGACAAGTGAAAAACTGTTTTTT. The chain uses TRBV7-9 and TRBJ1-4, with a tentative D call TRBD1 (6 bases). This CDR3 region has 13 residues. Germline V gene sequence: CDR1 SEHNR, CDR2 FQNEAQ (reference sequence). V shed 4 bases and J shed 7 bases, with 10 bases lying between them. The full variable domain, with the rest looked up from reference TRBV7-9 and TRBJ1-4, is DTGVSQNPRHKITKRGQNVTFRCDPISEHNRLYWYRQTLGQGPEFLTYFQNEAQLEKSRLLSDRFSAERPKGSFSTLEIQRTEQGDSAMYLCASSSGTSEKLFFGSGTQLSVL.

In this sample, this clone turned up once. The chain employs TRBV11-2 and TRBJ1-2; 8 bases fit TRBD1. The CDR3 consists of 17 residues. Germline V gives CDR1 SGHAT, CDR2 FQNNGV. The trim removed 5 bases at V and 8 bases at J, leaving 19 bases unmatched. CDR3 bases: TGTGCCAGCAGCCGCCGGGACAGGCCGGACAATCCGGAGGGCTACACCTTC. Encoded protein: CASSRRDRPDNPEGYTF.

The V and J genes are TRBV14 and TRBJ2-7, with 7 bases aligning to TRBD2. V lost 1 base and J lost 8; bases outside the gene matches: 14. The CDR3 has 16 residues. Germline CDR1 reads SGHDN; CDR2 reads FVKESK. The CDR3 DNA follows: TGTGCCAGCAGCCAAGCGGTGAGGACTAGACCATATAAGCAGTACTTC. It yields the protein CASSQAVRTRPYKQYF.

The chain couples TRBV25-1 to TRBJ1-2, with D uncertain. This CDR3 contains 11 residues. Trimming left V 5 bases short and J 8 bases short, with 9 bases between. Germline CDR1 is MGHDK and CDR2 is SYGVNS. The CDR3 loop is CASSFGGGYTF. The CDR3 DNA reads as TGTGCCAGCAGTTTCGGAGGAGGCTACACCTTC.

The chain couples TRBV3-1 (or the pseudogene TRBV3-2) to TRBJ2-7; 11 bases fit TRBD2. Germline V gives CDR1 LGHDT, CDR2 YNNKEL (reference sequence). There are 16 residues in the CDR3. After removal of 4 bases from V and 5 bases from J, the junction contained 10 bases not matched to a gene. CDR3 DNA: TGTGCCAGCAGCCGTGGAATAGCGGGAGGGCCAAACGAGCAGTACTTC. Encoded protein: CASSRGIAGGPNEQYF.